Sequencing of this T cell receptor beta chain was carried out in a study of metastatic and nonmetastatic thyroid tumors. Study information: Peripheral blood and tumor or nodule samples from malignant and benign thyroid patients were compared.

This clone was counted between two and nine times. Its antigen is undetermined. At one end the junction does not follow the germline gene, possibly because of a read error. No patient received treatment before thyroid surgery. Regarding the study as a whole: Reports indicated that malignant thyroid tumors showed significantly higher TCR beta diversity than benign nodules did, in blood and tumor.

TCRdb reanalyzed the PCR reads with MiXCR. The sample lists some 19,000 clones, more than 20% occurring once. The CDR3 is 11 residues long. The germline gives CDR1 MDHEN, CDR2 SYDVKM. The source material was blood. The sequence was obtained from a male donor with papillary thyroid cancer or a benign thyroid nodule (not recorded which). Some clones in this sample may be carry-over from other donors' samples. The chain combines TRBV28 with TRBJ2-7; D gene unclear. The CDR3 DNA reads TGTGCCACCAGTCAATCGAAGGAGCAGTACTTC. Its protein is CATSQSKEQYF.